This entry concerns a single T cell receptor beta chain. The data stem from a study of blood T cell repertoires in COVID-19. Study-wide context: The United States, Italy and Spain provided the acute and convalescent COVID-19 samples. The cDNA or gDNA used as material had been derived from T cells, B-cell-depleted T cells, or PBMCs.

Enrolled through a virtual design, the participants were between 18 and 89 years of age and came from under 25 US areas. The recovered donors of Cohort 3 showed two negative PCRs, clearance, or symptom resolution. Profiling relied on immunoSEQ multiplex PCR, and the TCRdb table lists in-frame clones only, not all of them. The sample lists roughly 330,000 clones; around 87% were seen once. CDR1 is DFQATT, CDR2 SNEGSKA, per germline (reference sequence). The CDR3 runs 14 residues. Trimming cost V 3 bases and J 0 bases, with 12 bases left between them. Sequenced: PBMCs or T cells enriched from blood (not recorded which). The receptor was derived from a woman in her thirties who had recovered from COVID-19. This sequence joins TRBV20-1 and TRBJ2-7; D might be TRBD2 (6 bases). CDR3 sequence: CSASLAGSSYEQYF. The CDR3, as DNA: TGCAGTGCTAGTTTGGCGGGGAGCTCCTACGAGCAGTACTTC.